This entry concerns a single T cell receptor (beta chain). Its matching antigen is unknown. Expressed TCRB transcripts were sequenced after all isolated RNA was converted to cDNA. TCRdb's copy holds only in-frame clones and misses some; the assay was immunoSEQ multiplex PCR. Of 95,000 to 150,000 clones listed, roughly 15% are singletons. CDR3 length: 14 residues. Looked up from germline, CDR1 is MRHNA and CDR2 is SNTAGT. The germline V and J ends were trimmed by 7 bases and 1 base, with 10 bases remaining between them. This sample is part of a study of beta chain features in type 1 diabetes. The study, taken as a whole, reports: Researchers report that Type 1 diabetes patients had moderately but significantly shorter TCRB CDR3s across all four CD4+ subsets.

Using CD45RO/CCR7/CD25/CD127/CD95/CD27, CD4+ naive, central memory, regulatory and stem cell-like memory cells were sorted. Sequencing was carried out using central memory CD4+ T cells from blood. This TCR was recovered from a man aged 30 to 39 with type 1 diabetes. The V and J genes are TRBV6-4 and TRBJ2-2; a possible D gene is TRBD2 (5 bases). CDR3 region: CASKRSGNTGELFF. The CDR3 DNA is TGTGCCAGCAAACGGAGCGGGAACACCGGGGAGCTGTTTTTT.